The 8 T cell receptor beta chains below come from one sample, sequenced in a study of T cell repertoires in cytomegalovirus infection. No antigen has been assigned to these receptors. TCRdb passed the reads through MiXCR, listing each CDR3 protein once. The sample contains about 920,000 distinct CDR3 sequences, roughly 31% of which appear only once. Specimen: cultured CD8+ T cells from PBMCs, collected from culture after CMV antigen stimulation. These receptors all come from a human donor in good health (CMV status not recorded). Some clones in this sample may be carry-over from other donors' samples.

V gene TRBV12-3 or TRBV12-4 combines with J gene TRBJ1-1, with TRBD1 matching 8 bases. With V trimmed by 5 bases and J by 1 base, 6 bases remained unmatched. CDR3 length: 15 residues. This chain's CDR3 is CASSTYRGGNTEAFF. For the CDR3, the DNA is TGTGCCAGCAGTACCTACAGGGGGGGGAACACTGAAGCTTTCTTT.

The chain uses TRBV5-5 and TRBJ2-1, with 10 bases matching TRBD1. The CDR3 extends over 14 amino acids. The V gene's germline CDR1 is SGHKS and CDR2 YYEKEE (reference sequence). With 0 bases clipped from V and 9 bases from J, the junction kept 3 bases outside the gene matches. CDR3 DNA: TGTGCCAGCAGCTTGGGACAGGGGGCATCTGAGCAGTTCTTC. The encoded protein is CASSLGQGASEQFF.

The chain uses TRBV20-1 and TRBJ2-3; 11 nucleotides align to TRBD2. The CDR3 is made up of 14 amino acids. V dropped 6 bases and J dropped 6; count of bases not matched to a gene: 8. The germline gives CDR1 DFQATT, CDR2 SNEGSKA (reference sequence). CDR3 sequence reads: CSAGRLAGLDTQYF. The CDR3 DNA reads TGCAGTGCCGGCAGACTAGCGGGGTTGGATACGCAGTATTTT.

This clonotype was picked up a small number of times. V usage is TRBV7-9 and J usage is TRBJ2-5, with 7 bases matching TRBD1. The CDR3 sequence is 14 residues long. The germline V gene has CDR1 SEHNR and CDR2 FQNEAQ (reference sequence). V gave up 8 bases and J gave up 5 bases; unmatched junction bases: 11. The CDR3 nucleotides are TGTGCCAGCCTAGGAAGGGGGCGCGAGGAGACCCAGTACTTC. It translates to CASLGRGREETQYF.

This clonotype was recorded only once. This chain links TRBV6-6 with TRBJ1-3; 7 bases line up with TRBD1. The germline gives CDR1 MNHNY, CDR2 SVGAGI (reference sequence). The V segment lost 2 bases and the J segment 0 bases; nucleotides outside the gene matches: 4. The length of the CDR3 is 16 residues. Here the CDR3 reads CASSYQGQISGNTIYF. CDR3 bases: TGTGCCAGCAGTTACCAGGGACAGATCTCTGGAAACACCATATATTTT.

This clonotype came up a few times. The rearrangement links TRBV27 to TRBJ2-1, with TRBD2 identical over 7 bases. Germline assignment: CDR1 MNHEY and CDR2 SMNVEV (reference sequence). The V and J ends lost 2 bases and 0 bases, in that order; junction bases with no gene match: 7. The CDR3 is made up of 17 amino acids. CDR3 sequence reads: CASSLPYGGSSYNEQFF. CDR3 bases: TGTGCCAGCAGTTTACCCTACGGGGGGAGCTCCTACAATGAGCAGTTCTTC.

The gene calls are TRBV20-1 and TRBJ2-1; 8 positions match TRBD1. Germline loops: CDR1 DFQATT, CDR2 SNEGSKA (reference sequence). The CDR3 runs 17 residues. The V segment lost 0 bases and the J segment 3 bases; nucleotides outside the gene matches: 10. CDR3 amino acids: CSARDIFLDRDYNEQFF. The CDR3 bases are TGCAGTGCTAGAGATATTTTTCTGGACAGGGACTACAATGAGCAGTTCTTC.

This clonotype has more than one count but fewer than ten. V and J are TRBV6-2 or TRBV6-3 and TRBJ1-5; D ambiguous. Trimming pared 8 bases from V and 4 bases from J, leaving 6 bases between. Germline CDR1 and CDR2: MNHEY and SVGEGT. CDR3 length equals 11 residues. The CDR3 protein is CASRTNQPQHF. The CDR3 DNA sequence: TGTGCCAGCCGAACTAATCAGCCCCAGCATTTT.